These 25 T cell receptor beta chains came from one sample sequenced in a study of beta chain features in type 1 diabetes. The isolated RNA, all of it, was reverse transcribed, so expressed TCRB transcripts were what got sequenced. Profiling relied on immunoSEQ multiplex PCR, and the TCRdb table lists in-frame clones only, not all of them. The sample consists of about 260,000 clones, over 65% of them appearing once. Sequencing input: naive CD4+ T cells from blood. The receptors here all came from a young man in good health.

V gene TRBV28 combines with J gene TRBJ2-3, with D unclear. Germline loops: CDR1 MDHEN, CDR2 SYDVKM. The CDR3 is 13 amino acids. Trimming took off 4 bases at V and 1 base at J, with 6 bases between the two ends. Written as DNA, the CDR3 is TGTGCCAGCAGTTGGAGCGGCACAGATACGCAGTATTTT. Amino acids: CASSWSGTDTQYF.

This chain links TRBV7-9 with TRBJ1-1, with 9 nucleotides matching TRBD1. V shed 1 base and J 2 bases; nucleotides not matched to a gene: 2. CDR1 is SEHNR, CDR2 FQNEAQ, per germline (reference sequence). The CDR3 spans 15 residues. Here the CDR3 reads CASSLGTGVNTEAFF. CDR3 coding DNA: TGTGCCAGCAGCTTAGGGACAGGGGTAAACACTGAAGCTTTCTTT.

This chain connects TRBV7-6 to TRBJ1-4, with a tentative D call TRBD1 (6 bases). CDR3 length: 14 residues. Trimming stripped 4 bases from V and 8 bases from J, with 14 bases between. CDR1 SGHVS and CDR2 FNYEAQ come from the germline V gene. CDR3 sequence (DNA): TGTGCCAGCAGCTCGCCTTCCACAGGGGAAAAACTGTTTTTT. This codes for CASSSPSTGEKLFF.

This chain joins TRBV29-1 and TRBJ2-1; TRBD1 matches 7 bases. There are 17 residues in the CDR3. In germline, CDR1 is SQVTM, CDR2 ANQGSEA. V was pared by 3 bases and J by 0 bases, with 11 bases of the junction left unmatched. In DNA, the CDR3 is TGCAGCGTTGAGGGTGGACCAGGGGGAAGCTCCTACAATGAGCAGTTCTTC. It translates to CSVEGGPGGSSYNEQFF.

In nucleotides, the CDR3 is TGCAGCGTTGAGAAGGGGGCATCGAACACTGAAGCTTTCTTT. Its translation: CSVEKGASNTEAFF. The chain carries TRBV29-1 and TRBJ1-1, with 7 bases fitting TRBD1. The CDR3 has 14 amino acids. Germline lookup yields CDR1 SQVTM and CDR2 ANQGSEA. Germline trimming cut 3 bases from V and 1 base from J; bases unmatched to any gene: 5.

This clone came up a few times. The chain recombines TRBV30 with TRBJ2-3; 11 bases are shared with TRBD2. Unmatched junction bases numbered 3, after V lost 2 bases and J lost 2 bases. Germline-derived CDR1 and CDR2 are GTSNPN and SVGIG (reference sequence). The CDR3 covers 15 residues. The CDR3 region is CAWSKLAGATDTQYF. CDR3 coding DNA: TGTGCCTGGAGTAAACTAGCGGGAGCCACAGATACGCAGTATTTT.

CDR3 in amino acids: CASRGGSNTGELFF. The CDR3 bases are TGTGCCAGCAGAGGAGGCAGTAACACCGGGGAGCTGTTTTTT. The rearrangement links TRBV2 to TRBJ2-2, with a tentative D call TRBD2 (5 bases). The CDR3 length is 14 residues. Trimming left V 6 bases short and J 2 bases short, with 10 bases between. The germline V gene encodes CDR1 SNHLY and CDR2 FYNNEI.

The chain couples TRBV25-1 to TRBJ1-2, with D hard to call. The V and J ends lost 5 bases and 3 bases respectively, with 7 bases between them. Germline V gene data show CDR1 as MGHDK and CDR2 as SYGVNS. This CDR3 is built from 12 residues. The CDR3 sequence: CASSWADYGYTF. CDR3 sequence (DNA): TGTGCCAGCAGTTGGGCAGACTATGGCTACACCTTC.

The V gene is TRBV9, the J gene TRBJ2-3; possibly TRBD1 for D (5 bases). CDR1 and CDR2 from the germline V gene are SGDLS and YYNGEE. The CDR3 totals 16 residues. Trimming took 0 bases from V and 0 from J, leaving 11 bases between them. The CDR3 here is CASSVEATASTDTQYF. The CDR3 DNA reads as TGTGCCAGCAGCGTAGAAGCGACAGCTAGCACAGATACGCAGTATTTT.

The genes are TRBV4-3 and TRBJ2-2; D is undetermined. The CDR3 has 15 residues. The ends were cut back, 0 bases at V and 4 bases at J, with 9 bases in the middle. Germline CDR1 and CDR2: LGHNA and YSLEER. This CDR3 reads CASSQEFRRTGELFF. The CDR3 region has the DNA TGCGCCAGCAGCCAAGAGTTCCGGCGCACCGGGGAGCTGTTTTTT.

The chain joins TRBV5-1 to TRBJ2-1, with 13 bases aligning to TRBD2. Germline V gene sequence: CDR1 SGHRS, CDR2 YFSETQ. The CDR3 totals 15 residues. V shed 4 bases, J shed 9 bases, and the junction held 7 bases outside the gene matches. This CDR3 reads CASSPGLAGDLEQFF. The CDR3 bases are TGCGCCAGCAGCCCCGGACTAGCGGGGGACCTTGAGCAGTTCTTC.

The V call is TRBV10-3, the J call TRBJ2-7; TRBD2 matches 9 bases. Germline V gives CDR1 ENHRY, CDR2 SYGVKD. The V segment lost 7 bases and the J segment 2 bases; nucleotides outside the gene matches: 9. The CDR3 runs to 15 residues. This CDR3 is CAIKDSGRQPYEQYF. The CDR3 DNA is TGTGCCATCAAAGACAGCGGGAGGCAACCCTACGAGCAGTACTTC.

V gene TRBV29-1 combines with J gene TRBJ2-7; D gene unclear. Germline CDR1 reads SQVTM; CDR2 reads ANQGSEA. This CDR3 spans 12 amino acids. V was pared by 5 bases and J by 4 bases, with 12 bases between. The CDR3 nucleotides are TGCAGCGTTCAAAGCGACTGGTACGAGCAGTACTTC. Its translation: CSVQSDWYEQYF.

Here the CDR3 DNA reads TGTGCCTGGAGTATACCGGGGGGCGGAGAGACCCAGTACTTC. Translated, it gives CAWSIPGGGETQYF. This chain joins TRBV30 and TRBJ2-5; TRBD2 is a possible D gene (7 bases). V was shortened by 2 bases and J by 4 bases, with 14 bases between the two germline ends. In germline, CDR1 is GTSNPN, CDR2 SVGIG (reference sequence). This CDR3 is 14 amino acids long. Based on the CDR3 plus reference TRBV30 and TRBJ2-5, the full variable domain is SQTIHQWPATLVQPVGSPLSLECTVEGTSNPNLYWYRQAAGRGLQLLFYSVGIGQISSEVPQNLSASRPQDRQFILSSKKLLLSDSGFYLCAWSIPGGGETQYFGPGTRLLVL.

This clone has only one observation. The V call is TRBV25-1, the J call TRBJ1-6; 9 bases line up with TRBD1. V lost 4 bases to trimming and J lost 10 bases; unmatched junction nucleotides: 8. The CDR3 contains 15 residues. From germline, CDR1 is MGHDK and CDR2 SYGVNS. DNA of the CDR3: TGTGCCAGCAGTGGGGACAGGGAAGGTTGGTCACCCCTCCACTTT. Amino acids: CASSGDREGWSPLHF.

V is TRBV11-2 and J is TRBJ2-6, with D perhaps matching TRBD1 (5 bases). This CDR3 is built from 15 residues. Trimming cost V 1 base and J 3 bases, with 7 bases left between them. Germline V CDR1 and CDR2: SGHAT, FQNNGV. The CDR3 DNA reads TGTGCCAGCAGCTTAGCAGGGTATGGGGCCAACGTCCTGACTTTC. As protein: CASSLAGYGANVLTF. Full variable domain (missing parts from reference TRBV11-2 and TRBJ2-6): EAGVAQSPRYKIIEKRQSVAFWCNPISGHATLYWYQQILGQGPKLLIQFQNNGVVDDSQLPKDRFSAERLKGVDSTLKIQPAKLEDSAVYLCASSLAGYGANVLTFGAGSRLTVL.

The rearrangement links TRBV9 to TRBJ2-1, with TRBD2 as a possible D gene (5 bases). The CDR3 contains 16 residues. Trimming cost V 4 bases and J 0 bases, with 14 bases left between them. The V gene's germline CDR1 is SGDLS and CDR2 YYNGEE. CDR3 loop: CASSPSVTSSYNEQFF. CDR3 sequence (DNA): TGTGCCAGCAGCCCCTCCGTTACTAGCTCCTACAATGAGCAGTTCTTC.

This sequence joins TRBV15 and TRBJ2-1; no clear D. In germline, CDR1 is LNHNV, CDR2 YYDKDF (reference sequence). V lost 4 bases to trimming and J lost 10 bases, with 8 bases between them. This CDR3 region has 11 residues. This CDR3 reads CATSTYEEQFF. CDR3 sequence (DNA): TGTGCCACCAGCACCTATGAAGAGCAGTTCTTC.

The gene calls are TRBV13 and TRBJ2-7; D is unclear. The CDR3 runs 11 residues. Trimming shortened V by 5 bases and J by 3 bases, and 5 bases separated the two germline ends. Looked up from germline, CDR1 is PRHDT and CDR2 is FYEKMQ (reference sequence). CDR3 region: CASSTDYEQYF. The CDR3 DNA follows: TGTGCCAGCAGCACGGACTACGAGCAGTACTTC. The variable domain in full, completed from reference TRBV13 and TRBJ2-7, reads AAGVIQSPRHLIKEKRETATLKCYPIPRHDTVYWYQQGPGQDPQFLISFYEKMQSDKGSIPDRFSAQQFSDYHSELNMSSLELGDSALYFCASSTDYEQYFGPGTRLTVT.

This clone occurred a few times. The CDR3 loop reads CAWEQGDTEAFF. The DNA of the CDR3 is TGTGCCTGGGAACAGGGAGACACTGAAGCTTTCTTT. This sequence joins TRBV30 and TRBJ1-1; a weak D match, TRBD1 (6 bases). The CDR3 loop spans 12 amino acids. Germline V gene lookup returns CDR1 GTSNPN and CDR2 SVGIG (reference sequence). Between the trimmed V and J ends, which lost 5 bases and 3 bases, there was a span of 10 bases.

In nucleotides, the CDR3 is TGTGCCAGCAGCCTCTCGAGGGGAGAGGAGTTCTTC. Translated, it gives CASSLSRGEEFF. J is TRBJ2-1 and V is TRBV7-2, with D possibly called TRBD1 or TRBD2 (5 bases each). The V gene lost 5 bases and the J gene lost 14 bases, with 16 bases spanning the gap. The CDR3 sequence is 12 residues long. Per the germline V gene, CDR1 is SGHTA and CDR2 is FQGNSA.

In DNA, the CDR3 is TGTGCCAGCAGCCAAACCGGCTACTCCTACAATGAGCAGTTCTTC. Translating gives CASSQTGYSYNEQFF. The genes are TRBV14 and TRBJ2-1; D gene uncertain. The CDR3 covers 15 residues. Germline loops: CDR1 SGHDN, CDR2 FVKESK. Trimming took off 2 bases at V and 0 bases at J, with 8 bases between the two ends.

V gene TRBV4-3 combines with J gene TRBJ2-7, with D possibly matching TRBD1 (6 bases). Germline CDR1 reads LGHNA; CDR2 reads YSLEER. The CDR3 has 13 residues. The V end was cut by 2 bases, the J end by 2 bases, with 7 bases between. The CDR3 region has the DNA TGCGCCAGCAGCCAAAACAGGGCCTACGAGCAGTACTTC. Amino acids: CASSQNRAYEQYF.

J is TRBJ2-4 and V is TRBV25-1, with a weak D call TRBD2 (5 bases). CDR1 MGHDK and CDR2 SYGVNS come from the germline V gene. The V gene lost 5 bases and the J gene lost 0 bases, with 17 bases spanning the gap. The CDR3 is 17 residues long. CDR3 nucleotide sequence: TGTGCCAGCAGTCCTCGGGGAAGCCGGAGAGCCAAAAACATTCAGTACTTC. Translating it yields CASSPRGSRRAKNIQYF.

The rearrangement uses TRBV7-2 and TRBJ2-1, with D hard to call. CDR3 length: 13 residues. Germline values: CDR1 SGHTA, CDR2 FQGNSA. V was trimmed by 4 bases and J by 4 bases, leaving 8 bases between them. The CDR3 DNA reads TGTGCCAGCAGCTCAGCAGGATACAATGAGCAGTTCTTC. Translating it yields CASSSAGYNEQFF.